Listed below are T cell receptor beta chains from one sample, sequenced in a study of regulatory T cells in long-lasting Graves disease. TCRdb processed the multiplex PCR reads anew with MiXCR; each CDR3 protein has one entry. The sample contains around 460,000 distinct CDR3 sequences, approximately 22% of which appear only once. Here the sequenced sample was peripheral blood mononuclear cells (PBMCs), taken when the disease was refractory, from a patient treated with antithyroid drugs. The receptors shown here come from a female donor with Graves disease. Each CDR3 is given with its conserved first and last residue. Each record gives: J gene, clone size, D gene, V gene, CDR3 protein, CDR3 DNA. D genes are given only for firm matches. Where a row states a size, it is once, few, many or the class of an expanded clone; other rows omit it.

TRBJ2-7,many,-,TRBV20-1,CSAEMRRSAYEQYF,TGCAGTGCTGAGATGCGGCGGTCAGCCTACGAGCAGTACTTC
TRBJ2-7,many,TRBD2,TRBV7-2,CASSAGLAEYEQYF,TGTGCCAGCAGCGCTGGACTAGCGGAATACGAGCAGTACTTC
TRBJ1-5,-,-,TRBV9,CASHGVGAHQPQHF,TGTGCCAGCCACGGGGTAGGGGCCCACCAGCCCCAGCATTTT
TRBJ2-7,many,TRBD2,TRBV20-1,CSASQDRLAGGEQYF,TGCAGTGCTAGTCAAGACCGACTAGCGGGCGGAGAGCAGTACTTC
TRBJ2-7,many,TRBD1,TRBV11-3,CASSYGTGREQYF,TGTGCCAGCAGCTACGGGACAGGGCGAGAGCAGTACTTC
TRBJ1-2,many,-,TRBV28,CASSLVGFGYTF,TGTGCCAGCAGTTTGGTTGGGTTTGGCTACACCTTC
TRBJ2-2,many,-,TRBV12-3/TRBV12-4,CASTGNSQNTGELFF,TGTGCCAGCACTGGGAACAGCCAGAACACCGGGGAGCTGTTTTTT
TRBJ2-7,-,TRBD2,TRBV7-9,CASSLAGGTDEQYF,TGTGCCAGCAGCTTAGCGGGGGGGACCGACGAGCAGTACTTC
TRBJ2-2,-,-,TRBV6-4,CASSYLTGTGELFF,TGTGCCAGCAGTTACCTGACGGGCACCGGGGAGCTGTTTTTT
TRBJ1-3,-,-,TRBV19,CASREWGNTIYF,TGTGCCAGCCGGGAGTGGGGAAACACCATATATTTT